The 9 T cell receptor beta chains in this list originate from one sample, sequenced in a study of CD4+ T cells in melanoma. Assay: immunoSEQ multiplex PCR; the TCRdb copy retains only in-frame clones and omits some. This table holds about 20,000 clones, more than 70% found once. These receptor sequences come from a human donor with melanoma.

The chain recombines TRBV5-1 with TRBJ1-4; D might be TRBD1 (5 bases). CDR3 length: 17 residues. Trimming removed 6 bases at V and 0 bases at J, with 18 bases between. From germline, CDR1 is SGHRS and CDR2 YFSETQ. Here the CDR3 reads CASTPQGLLATNEKLFF. CDR3 DNA sequence: TGCGCCAGCACCCCCCAGGGCCTACTTGCAACTAATGAAAAACTGTTTTTT.

CDR3 region: CASSVQGVNYGYTF. The CDR3 coding sequence is TGTGCCAGCAGTGTTCAGGGAGTAAACTATGGCTACACCTTC. The genes are TRBV2 and TRBJ1-2; D might be TRBD1 (5 bases). Germline lookup yields CDR1 SNHLY and CDR2 FYNNEI. V lost 4 bases and J lost 2, with 11 bases in between. The CDR3 has 14 residues.

V usage is TRBV5-4 and J usage is TRBJ2-5, with a possible D match to TRBD2 (6 bases). This CDR3 spans 14 amino acids. In germline, CDR1 is SGHNT, CDR2 YYREEE (reference sequence). V dropped 5 bases and J dropped 3 bases, with 14 bases sitting between them. The CDR3 DNA reads as TGTGCCAGCAGAGTCGCGGGAATTGAAGAGACCCAGTACTTC. As protein: CASRVAGIEETQYF. The full variable domain, in which reference TRBV5-4 and TRBJ2-5 provide the parts outside the CDR3, is ETGVTQSPTHLIKTRGQQVTLRCSSQSGHNTVSWYQQALGQGPQFIFQYYREEENGRGNFPPRFSGLQFPNYSSELNVNALELDDSALYLCASRVAGIEETQYFGPGTRLLVL.

The rearrangement uses TRBV5-1 and TRBJ1-1, with 8 bases aligning to TRBD1. The germline V gene encodes CDR1 SGHRS and CDR2 YFSETQ. The CDR3 has 18 amino acids. The V segment lost 1 base and the J segment 0 bases; nucleotides outside the gene matches: 11. The DNA of the CDR3 is TGCGCCAGCAGCTTGAGGCCCAAGGGACAGGACTTGAACACTGAAGCTTTCTTT. Encoded protein: CASSLRPKGQDLNTEAFF.

The V and J genes are TRBV5-1 and TRBJ2-1; D tentatively reads TRBD1 or TRBD2 (5 bases each). CDR1 is SGHRS and CDR2 is YFSETQ in the germline V gene. The CDR3 is 17 residues long. V lost 3 bases to trimming and J lost 6 bases, with 22 bases between them. This CDR3 is CASSSIGGAGGGNEQFF. Written as DNA, the CDR3 is TGCGCCAGCAGCTCGATAGGTGGGGCGGGTGGAGGCAATGAGCAGTTCTTC.

This chain connects TRBV2 to TRBJ1-1; TRBD1 agrees at 8 bases. The CDR3 is 14 amino acids. The germline V gene has CDR1 SNHLY and CDR2 FYNNEI. The V segment lost 7 bases and the J segment 1 base; nucleotides outside the gene matches: 5. The CDR3 protein is CASKQGDTNTEAFF. The CDR3 DNA follows: TGTGCCAGCAAACAGGGGGACACGAACACTGAAGCTTTCTTT.

This rearrangement joins TRBV14 to TRBJ2-3, with 9 bases fitting TRBD2. The CDR3 has 15 amino acids. Germline-derived CDR1 and CDR2 are SGHDN and FVKESK. V lost 4 bases to trimming and J lost 5 bases; unmatched junction nucleotides: 7. CDR3 loop: CASSLSGGPGDTQYF. As DNA, the CDR3 is TGTGCCAGCAGCCTGAGCGGGGGGCCGGGAGATACGCAGTATTTT.

The gene calls are TRBV6-5 and TRBJ2-4; the match to TRBD1 covers 11 bases. Germline V lookup: CDR1 MNHEY, CDR2 SVGAGI. This CDR3 has 15 residues. Germline trimming cut 6 bases from V and 4 bases from J; bases unmatched to any gene: 5. This chain's CDR3 is CASSSGTGGKNIQYF. CDR3 nucleotide sequence: TGTGCCAGCAGCTCTGGGACAGGGGGAAAAAACATTCAGTACTTC.

This clone was detected once. V gene TRBV10-3 combines with J gene TRBJ2-2; 10 bases agree with TRBD2. The length of the CDR3 is 18 residues. V lost 4 bases and J lost 3; bases outside the gene matches: 11. Germline assignment: CDR1 ENHRY and CDR2 SYGVKD. The CDR3 protein is CAISGGSLAGLYTGELFF. CDR3 coding DNA: TGTGCCATCAGTGGCGGGTCACTAGCGGGGCTTTACACCGGGGAGCTGTTTTTT.